This T cell receptor beta chain derives from a study of blood T cell repertoires in COVID-19 (dated by TCRdb to 2020 to 2021). Describing the broader study: Samples covering the acute and convalescent phases of COVID-19 were provided by collaborators in the United States, Italy and Spain. The material from the prospective study consisted of cDNA or gDNA derived from T cells, B-cell-depleted T cells, or PBMCs. Subjects who had been exposed to COVID-19, were actively infected with it, or had recovered from it provided the deeply sampled blood TCRbeta repertoires that made up the dataset. The repertoires were released in a freely available public database intended as a resource for research on the immune response to SARS-CoV-2. The samples were drawn from two sources: the first 160 participants of the ongoing ImmuneRACE study, and approximately 1,300 subjects contributed by 6 global collaborators. Sample metadata almost always included a de-identified subject ID, COVID-19 status, age in years and sex. Where available, HLA class I and class II types were obtained from metadata supplied by the sample provider rather than from assay-based typing.

Findings and caveats that apply to the study as a whole: Clinical and demographic metadata were provided uncurated, with the amount varying by source and participant.

Whole blood was collected in K2EDTA tubes by collaborating institutions according to the institutions' own protocols. Collaborator samples were shipped for TCRbeta analysis as frozen whole blood, isolated PBMCs, or DNA extracted from either sample type. The immunoSEQ Assay, a bias-controlled multiplex PCR, was used to amplify TCRbeta CDR3 regions from genomic DNA. Processing in the source paper ran as follows. The number of nucleated cells in each sample was estimated by amplification of reference gene primers within the assay. To quantify the absolute abundance of each unique TCRbeta CDR3 rearrangement, sequence reads were collapsed and filtered. Productive Simpson clonality was computed per sample as the square root of Simpson's diversity index over productive rearrangements. In TCRdb, the immuneACCESS table is reduced to in-frame sequences with V and J assigned. These tables do not hold every clone; where another copy was compared, an unresolved V gene accounts for under half, and the others remain unexplained. V and J calls and clone size follow that table, whereas D and trimming were derived from the DNA. The sample table contains approximately 85,000 clones; only one count was recorded for about 85% of them. The top ten hold less than 3.5% of the sample.

Relative to germline, V is missing 0 bases and J is missing 5 bases, with 7 bases of the junction outside any gene match. Looking up the germline V gene yields CDR1 SGHDT and CDR2 YYEEEE. The CDR3, cysteine through phenylalanine, is 15 amino acids long. Only CDR3 DNA is held: 45 bases, read in frame from base 1. As concerns this clone: The specificity of this receptor is unknown. No much larger clone exists at a distance of one base, and base qualities are not known.

In this chain, TRBV5-6 is recombined with TRBJ1-1, with 7 middle bases fitting TRBD1. Sequencing used peripheral blood. This sequence was found in a woman aged 45-65 years with active or convalescent COVID-19. This receptor has the CDR3 CASSLGYRGNTEAFF. The DNA sequence reads TGTGCCAGCAGCTTGGGGTACAGGGGTAATACTGAAGCTTTCTTT.